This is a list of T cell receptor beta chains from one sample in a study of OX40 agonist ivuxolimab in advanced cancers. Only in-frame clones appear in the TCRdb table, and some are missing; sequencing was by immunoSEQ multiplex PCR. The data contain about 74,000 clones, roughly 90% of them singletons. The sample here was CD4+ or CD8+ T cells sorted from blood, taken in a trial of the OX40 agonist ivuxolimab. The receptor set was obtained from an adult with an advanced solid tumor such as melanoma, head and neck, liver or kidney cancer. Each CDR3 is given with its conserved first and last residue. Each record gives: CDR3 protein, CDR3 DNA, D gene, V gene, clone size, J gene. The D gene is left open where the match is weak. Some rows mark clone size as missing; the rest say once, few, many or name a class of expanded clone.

CDR3 protein: CTSGVATEAFF
CDR3 DNA: TGCACCTCCGGGGTGGCCACTGAAGCTTTCTTT
D gene: -
V gene: TRBV29-1
clone size: -
J gene: TRBJ1-1

CDR3 protein: CASISLGGEQFF
CDR3 DNA: TGTGCCAGCATCAGCCTGGGGGGTGAGCAGTTCTTC
D gene: -
V gene: TRBV6-6
clone size: -
J gene: TRBJ2-1

CDR3 protein: CASSSRLAGAGANVLTF
CDR3 DNA: TGTGCCAGCAGCTCCCGACTAGCGGGAGCTGGGGCCAACGTCCTGACTTTC
D gene: TRBD2
V gene: TRBV7-8
clone size: -
J gene: TRBJ2-6

CDR3 protein: CASSPPSSGREETQYF
CDR3 DNA: TGTGCCAGCTCACCACCCTCCAGCGGGAGAGAGGAGACCCAGTACTTC
D gene: TRBD2
V gene: TRBV18
clone size: -
J gene: TRBJ2-5

CDR3 protein: CASSLGLAGSSGANVLTF
CDR3 DNA: TGTGCCAGCAGCTTAGGGCTAGCGGGAAGCTCTGGGGCCAACGTCCTGACTTTC
D gene: TRBD2
V gene: TRBV7-2
clone size: -
J gene: TRBJ2-6

CDR3 protein: CASKKAGRNTDTQYF
CDR3 DNA: TGTGCCAGCAAAAAAGCGGGACGTAACACAGATACGCAGTATTTT
D gene: TRBD2
V gene: TRBV6-5
clone size: -
J gene: TRBJ2-3

CDR3 protein: CASSPTGELFF
CDR3 DNA: TGTGCCAGCAGCCCTACCGGGGAGCTGTTTTTT
D gene: -
V gene: TRBV7-9
clone size: -
J gene: TRBJ2-2

CDR3 protein: CATVGYNEKLFF
CDR3 DNA: TGTGCCACCGTGGGGTATAATGAAAAACTGTTTTTT
D gene: -
V gene: TRBV2
clone size: once
J gene: TRBJ1-4

CDR3 protein: CASSPVGRPNTEAFF
CDR3 DNA: TGTGCCAGCTCACCGGTGGGGAGGCCGAACACTGAAGCTTTCTTT
D gene: -
V gene: TRBV18
clone size: -
J gene: TRBJ1-1

CDR3 protein: CASSPFASTIYEQYF
CDR3 DNA: TGTGCCAGCAGTCCCTTCGCGTCTACTATATACGAGCAGTACTTC
D gene: -
V gene: TRBV28
clone size: -
J gene: TRBJ2-7

CDR3 protein: CASSSLGRSYEQYF
CDR3 DNA: TGTGCCAGTAGTAGCCTTGGGAGGTCCTACGAGCAGTACTTC
D gene: -
V gene: TRBV19
clone size: -
J gene: TRBJ2-7

CDR3 protein: CASSLVGAGEFQETQYF
CDR3 DNA: TGTGCCAGCAGCTTGGTGGGGGCTGGGGAATTCCAAGAGACCCAGTACTTC
D gene: -
V gene: TRBV5-5
clone size: -
J gene: TRBJ2-5

CDR3 protein: CASSPGQNEKLFF
CDR3 DNA: TGTGCCAGCTCACCGGGACAGAATGAAAAACTGTTTTTT
D gene: TRBD1
V gene: TRBV18
clone size: once
J gene: TRBJ1-4

CDR3 protein: CASSIWRGNQPQHF
CDR3 DNA: TGTGCCAGTAGTATTTGGCGGGGGAATCAGCCCCAGCATTTT
D gene: -
V gene: TRBV19
clone size: -
J gene: TRBJ1-5

CDR3 protein: CASSFRGGYGYTF
CDR3 DNA: TGTGCCAGCAGCTTCAGGGGCGGCTATGGCTACACCTTC
D gene: -
V gene: TRBV7-8
clone size: -
J gene: TRBJ1-2

CDR3 protein: CASSQDWGSWQFF
CDR3 DNA: TGTGCCAGCAGCCAAGACTGGGGAAGCTGGCAGTTCTTC
D gene: -
V gene: TRBV14
clone size: -
J gene: TRBJ2-1

CDR3 protein: CASISGTEQETQYF
CDR3 DNA: TGCGCCAGCATCAGCGGAACAGAACAAGAGACCCAGTACTTC
D gene: -
V gene: TRBV5-1
clone size: -
J gene: TRBJ2-5

CDR3 protein: CASSPTIPGTNEKLFF
CDR3 DNA: TGTGCCAGCAGCCCGACAATCCCTGGGACTAATGAAAAACTGTTTTTT
D gene: -
V gene: TRBV11-2
clone size: -
J gene: TRBJ1-4

CDR3 protein: CASSQGWPLRADEQFF
CDR3 DNA: TGCGCCAGCAGCCAAGGTTGGCCCTTAAGGGCGGATGAGCAGTTCTTC
D gene: -
V gene: TRBV4-1
clone size: -
J gene: TRBJ2-1

CDR3 protein: CASSSPGTTQYF
CDR3 DNA: TGTGCCAGCAGCTCTCCCGGCACCACGCAGTATTTT
D gene: -
V gene: TRBV7-6
clone size: -
J gene: TRBJ2-3

CDR3 protein: CASSLQGGPQHF
CDR3 DNA: TGTGCCAGCTCACTCCAGGGGGGGCCCCAGCATTTT
D gene: TRBD1
V gene: TRBV18
clone size: -
J gene: TRBJ1-5

CDR3 protein: CASSDRGLYEQYF
CDR3 DNA: TGTGCCAGTAGTGACAGGGGGCTCTACGAGCAGTACTTC
D gene: TRBD1
V gene: TRBV19
clone size: -
J gene: TRBJ2-7

CDR3 protein: CASTHRGTGGPNTEAFF
CDR3 DNA: TGTGCCAGCACTCATAGGGGGACAGGGGGACCGAACACTGAAGCTTTCTTT
D gene: TRBD1
V gene: TRBV28
clone size: -
J gene: TRBJ1-1

CDR3 protein: CASSLKGGLASPYTGELFF
CDR3 DNA: TGTGCCAGCAGCTTGAAGGGTGGGCTAGCCAGCCCCTACACCGGGGAGCTGTTTTTT
D gene: -
V gene: TRBV7-9
clone size: -
J gene: TRBJ2-2